These 28 T cell receptor beta chains were all obtained from the same sample, sequenced in a study of blood T cell repertoires in COVID-19. Profiled with immunoSEQ multiplex PCR; TCRdb holds only in-frame clones, not every one. Of 200,000 to 300,000 clones in the sample, roughly 87% were seen once. The specimen sequenced was PBMCs or T cells enriched from blood (not recorded which). Receptor source: a woman in her 30s with acute COVID-19.

The chain links TRBV6-5 to TRBJ1-1; D is possibly TRBD1 (5 bases). Germline V gene lookup returns CDR1 MNHEY and CDR2 SVGAGI. This CDR3 has 14 residues. With 6 bases removed from V and 1 base from J, the gap between germline ends came to 12 bases. CDR3 DNA: TGTGCCAGCAGACCCCGCACAGGGAACACTGAAGCTTTCTTT. Translated: CASRPRTGNTEAFF.

This clone was seen once. The J gene is TRBJ1-2, the V gene TRBV6-5; D may be TRBD1 (6 bases). The germline V gene has CDR1 MNHEY and CDR2 SVGAGI. CDR3 size: 15 residues. Trimming removed 5 bases from V and 4 bases from J, with 17 bases in between. The CDR3 nucleotides read TGTGCCAGCAGTCCGGTGGGGTTGGGGGCCTATGGCTACACCTTC. Translating it yields CASSPVGLGAYGYTF.

The rearrangement uses TRBV30 and TRBJ2-2; D may be TRBD1 (5 bases). CDR1 GTSNPN and CDR2 SVGIG come from the germline V gene (reference sequence). The CDR3 runs to 16 residues. V was cut by 1 base and J by 6 bases, with 18 bases left in between. The CDR3 DNA sequence: TGTGCCTGGAGTGACCCCCGTCCAGGGATGGCCGGGGAGCTGTTTTTT. Protein: CAWSDPRPGMAGELFF.

This clone was recorded only once. The chain couples TRBV14 to TRBJ1-1, with a weak D call TRBD1 (5 bases). The CDR3 loop spans 14 amino acids. Germline CDR1 is SGHDN and CDR2 is FVKESK. Trimming took 5 bases from V and 0 from J, leaving 10 bases between them. The CDR3 bases are TGTGCCAGCAGCTTCGGGGGATTGAACACTGAAGCTTTCTTT. The encoded protein is CASSFGGLNTEAFF.

This chain uses TRBV7-6 with TRBJ2-1; D not certain. CDR3 length: 16 residues. Trimming stripped 5 bases from V and 3 bases from J, with 17 bases between. Looked up from germline, CDR1 is SGHVS and CDR2 is FNYEAQ. The CDR3 spells CASSQRYFKFYNEQFF. The DNA for the CDR3 is TGTGCCAGCAGCCAACGATACTTCAAATTCTACAATGAGCAGTTCTTC.

Only a few counts were recorded for this clone. The chain recombines TRBV20-1 with TRBJ2-3, with D tentatively TRBD2 (5 bases). V was shortened by 6 bases and J by 5 bases, with 9 bases between the two germline ends. The germline V gene encodes CDR1 DFQATT and CDR2 SNEGSKA (reference sequence). The CDR3 loop spans 11 amino acids. Written as DNA, the CDR3 is TGCAGTGCGGCCGGGGTAGATACGCAGTATTTT. Its translation is CSAAGVDTQYF.

The chain recombines TRBV29-1 with TRBJ1-1; possibly TRBD1 for D (6 bases). The ends were cut back, 1 base at V and 0 bases at J, with 12 bases in the middle. The CDR3 covers 15 residues. The germline V gene has CDR1 SQVTM and CDR2 ANQGSEA. CDR3 in DNA: TGCAGCGTTGAAGGGGTTGGGGGCTTGAACACTGAAGCTTTCTTT. This codes for CSVEGVGGLNTEAFF.

The chain uses TRBV7-8 and TRBJ1-3; no definite D call. Deletions cut 0 bases from V and 3 bases from J, with 3 bases between. Germline V gene lookup returns CDR1 SGHVS and CDR2 FQNEAQ. CDR3 length: 13 residues. Here the CDR3 reads CASSLAIGNTIYF. The CDR3 DNA follows: TGTGCCAGCAGCTTAGCCATTGGAAACACCATATATTTT. Based on the CDR3 plus reference TRBV7-8 and TRBJ1-3, the full variable domain is GAGVSQSPRYKVAKRGQDVALRCDPISGHVSLFWYQQALGQGPEFLTYFQNEAQLDKSGLPSDRFFAERPEGSVSTLKIQRTQQEDSAVYLCASSLAIGNTIYFGEGSWLTVV.

V usage is TRBV27 and J usage is TRBJ2-7, with TRBD1 matching over 10 bases. This CDR3 spans 14 amino acids. Trimming took 6 bases from V and 4 from J; bases not matched to a gene: 6. Germline loops: CDR1 MNHEY, CDR2 SMNVEV (reference sequence). CDR3 nucleotides: TGTGCCAGCAGATCCGGGACAGGGGTTTACGAGCAGTACTTC. This sequence encodes CASRSGTGVYEQYF.

Judged by abundance, this clone is medium-sized. V and J are TRBV6-4 and TRBJ1-5, with D perhaps TRBD1 (5 bases). CDR1 and CDR2 from the germline V gene are MRHNA and SNTAGT. Trimming left V 4 bases short and J 0 bases short, with 10 bases between. The CDR3 spans 15 residues. The CDR3 loop is CASSAQGGSNQPQHF. The CDR3 nucleotides are TGTGCCAGCAGTGCCCAGGGTGGTAGCAATCAGCCCCAGCATTTT.

CDR3 DNA: TGTGCCAGCAGTCGCGGGGCTGACGGCTACACCTTC. It specifies CASSRGADGYTF. This chain connects TRBV13 to TRBJ1-2, with D maybe TRBD1 (5 bases). This CDR3 has 12 residues. Germline V gives CDR1 PRHDT, CDR2 FYEKMQ (reference sequence). V was shortened by 6 bases and J by 8 bases, with 13 bases between the two germline ends.

The chain combines TRBV3-1 (or the pseudogene TRBV3-2) with TRBJ2-4; no firm D call. CDR1 and CDR2 from the germline V gene are LGHDT and YNNKEL (reference sequence). This CDR3 is built from 13 residues. Between the trimmed V and J ends, which lost 4 bases and 1 base, there was a span of 5 bases. CDR3 protein: CASSPSAKNIQYF. DNA of the CDR3: TGTGCCAGCAGCCCGTCCGCCAAAAACATTCAGTACTTC.

The V and J genes are TRBV18 and TRBJ1-1, with D possibly TRBD1 on 6 matching bases. V was clipped by 5 bases and J by 1 base, with 11 bases between them. This CDR3 has 14 amino acids. Germline-derived CDR1 and CDR2 are KGHSH and LQKENI. The CDR3 DNA reads TGTGCCAGCTCAACGACAGGAGGGAACACTGAAGCTTTCTTT. Amino acids: CASSTTGGNTEAFF. Filled out from reference TRBV18 and TRBJ1-1, the complete variable domain reads NAGVMQNPRHLVRRRGQEARLRCSPMKGHSHVYWYRQLPEEGLKFMVYLQKENIIDESGMPKERFSAEFPKEGPSILRIQQVVRGDSAAYFCASSTTGGNTEAFFGQGTRLTVV.

This clone was found once. The gene calls are TRBV2 and TRBJ1-6; no definite D call. Germline assignment: CDR1 SNHLY and CDR2 FYNNEI. Between the trimmed V and J ends, which lost 1 base and 11 bases, there was a span of 6 bases. The CDR3 has 12 residues. CDR3 sequence (DNA): TGTGCCAGCAGTGAAGAGCGGCCACCCCTCCACTTT. Translated, it gives CASSEERPPLHF.

The chain is built from TRBV4-1 and TRBJ1-5; TRBD1 aligns across 10 bases. V lost 1 base to trimming and J lost 3 bases; unmatched junction nucleotides: 6. The CDR3 has 17 amino acids. In germline, CDR1 is MGHRA, CDR2 YSYEKL. The CDR3 protein is CASSQVWDRGDNQPQHF. CDR3 DNA sequence: TGCGCCAGCAGCCAAGTGTGGGACAGGGGAGACAATCAGCCCCAGCATTTT.

The CDR3 sequence: CASVVGGYGYTF. The CDR3 DNA reads as TGTGCCAGCGTTGTGGGGGGCTATGGCTACACCTTC. V and J are TRBV6-5 and TRBJ1-2; the D gene is possibly TRBD1 (5 bases). Trimming stripped 8 bases from V and 4 bases from J, with 11 bases between. CDR3 length equals 12 residues. From germline, CDR1 is MNHEY and CDR2 SVGAGI.

The rearrangement links TRBV7-9 to TRBJ2-7; D may be TRBD1 (7 bases). The CDR3 is made up of 14 amino acids. The germline V and J ends were trimmed by 5 bases and 1 base, with 12 bases remaining between them. Germline loops: CDR1 SEHNR, CDR2 FQNEAQ (reference sequence). The CDR3 is CASSGGTDSYEQYF. CDR3 nucleotides: TGTGCCAGCAGCGGCGGGACAGATTCCTACGAGCAGTACTTC. Based on the CDR3 plus reference TRBV7-9 and TRBJ2-7, the full variable domain is DTGVSQNPRHKITKRGQNVTFRCDPISEHNRLYWYRQTLGQGPEFLTYFQNEAQLEKSRLLSDRFSAERPKGSFSTLEIQRTEQGDSAMYLCASSGGTDSYEQYFGPGTRLTVT.

This clone came up a few times. The genes are TRBV12-3 or TRBV12-4 and TRBJ1-1; D call uncertain. Trimming shortened V by 1 base and J by 1 base, and 4 bases separated the two germline ends. This CDR3 has 13 amino acids. CDR3 sequence reads: CASSLEQNTEAFF. DNA for the CDR3: TGTGCCAGCAGTTTAGAGCAGAACACTGAAGCTTTCTTT.

This rearrangement joins TRBV28 to TRBJ1-4; 8 bases are shared with TRBD1. The CDR3 is 14 residues long. Germline CDR1 and CDR2: MDHEN and SYDVKM. With 4 bases clipped from V and 3 bases from J, the junction kept 1 base outside the gene matches. The CDR3: CASSWTGSNEKLFF. The CDR3 nucleotides read TGTGCCAGCAGTTGGACAGGGTCTAATGAAAAACTGTTTTTT.

The chain links TRBV4-1 to TRBJ1-2; no firm D call. V was shortened by 1 base and J by 5 bases, with 8 bases between the two germline ends. CDR3 size: 13 residues. The germline V gene has CDR1 MGHRA and CDR2 YSYEKL. CDR3 amino acids: CASSQVGNYGYTF. The CDR3 bases are TGCGCCAGCAGCCAAGTCGGGAATTATGGCTACACCTTC.

The chain couples TRBV5-4 to TRBJ2-7; 8 positions agree with TRBD1. After removal of 4 bases from V and 7 bases from J, the junction contained 13 bases not matched to a gene. This CDR3 has 15 residues. Germline V CDR1 and CDR2: SGHNT, YYREEE (reference sequence). For the CDR3, the DNA is TGTGCCAGCAGCCCCCGGGGTTTACAGGGGGAAGAGCAGTACTTC. Protein product: CASSPRGLQGEEQYF.

The chain is built from TRBV20-1 and TRBJ1-2; TRBD1 matches at 8 bases. J was trimmed by 5 bases and V by 5 bases; bases with no gene match: 1. Germline loops: CDR1 DFQATT, CDR2 SNEGSKA (reference sequence). CDR3 length: 11 amino acids. The CDR3 DNA reads TGCAGTGCTCAGGGGGCATATGGCTACACCTTC. Translating it yields CSAQGAYGYTF.

This clone came up once. The chain is built from TRBV5-1 and TRBJ2-3, with 7 bases fitting TRBD2. CDR1 is SGHRS, CDR2 YFSETQ, per germline. With 2 bases clipped from V and 2 bases from J, the junction kept 8 bases outside the gene matches. The CDR3 is 16 amino acids. The CDR3 DNA is TGCGCCAGCAGCTTAGGTTGGGGGGGGGACACAGATACGCAGTATTTT. It specifies CASSLGWGGDTDTQYF. Full variable domain (missing parts from reference TRBV5-1 and TRBJ2-3): KAGVTQTPRYLIKTRGQQVTLSCSPISGHRSVSWYQQTPGQGLQFLFEYFSETQRNKGNFPGRFSGRQFSNSRSEMNVSTLELGDSALYLCASSLGWGGDTDTQYFGPGTRLTVL.

This chain links TRBV25-1 with TRBJ1-2; D is unresolved. V lost 1 base and J lost 8, with 14 bases in between. The CDR3 totals 14 residues. Germline values: CDR1 MGHDK, CDR2 SYGVNS. The CDR3 DNA is TGTGCCAGCAGTGAATTCCGGAGGGATCGGGGCTACACCTTC. This translates into CASSEFRRDRGYTF.

The V gene is TRBV4-1, the J gene TRBJ2-4; D uncertain. The CDR3 totals 18 residues. V lost 3 bases and J 7 bases, leaving 25 bases between the germline ends. Germline V gene lookup returns CDR1 MGHRA and CDR2 YSYEKL. The CDR3 sequence is CASSHTLPRRGRRNIQYF. The CDR3, as DNA: TGCGCCAGCAGCCATACCCTGCCGCGGAGAGGCAGACGGAACATTCAGTACTTC.

This sequence joins TRBV29-1 and TRBJ2-1, with TRBD2 matching over 9 bases. This CDR3 has 16 amino acids. The V gene end was trimmed by 4 bases and the J gene end by 0 bases; junction bases not matched to a gene: 7. In germline, CDR1 is SQVTM, CDR2 ANQGSEA. CDR3 DNA: TGCAGCGTTGTTTCTAGCGGGGCTAGCTCCTACAATGAGCAGTTCTTC. Translation: CSVVSSGASSYNEQFF.

The CDR3 is CASSLETSGGLRGSEQFF. The CDR3 DNA reads TGTGCCAGCAGCTTAGAGACTAGCGGGGGTCTCCGGGGGTCTGAGCAGTTCTTC. The chain is built from TRBV7-8 and TRBJ2-1; TRBD2 aligns across 12 bases. This CDR3 has 18 residues. J gave up 9 bases and V 1 base, and 13 bases lay outside the gene matches. CDR1 and CDR2 from the germline V gene are SGHVS and FQNEAQ.

The gene calls are TRBV6-1 and TRBJ1-2; 12 bases align to TRBD1. The CDR3 spans 15 residues. V lost 3 bases to trimming and J lost 7 bases; unmatched junction nucleotides: 6. Per the germline V gene, CDR1 is MNHNS and CDR2 is SASEGT. The CDR3 sequence: CASSDRDRGLFGYTF. In nucleotides, the CDR3 is TGTGCCAGCAGTGACCGGGACAGGGGGCTTTTTGGCTACACCTTC.